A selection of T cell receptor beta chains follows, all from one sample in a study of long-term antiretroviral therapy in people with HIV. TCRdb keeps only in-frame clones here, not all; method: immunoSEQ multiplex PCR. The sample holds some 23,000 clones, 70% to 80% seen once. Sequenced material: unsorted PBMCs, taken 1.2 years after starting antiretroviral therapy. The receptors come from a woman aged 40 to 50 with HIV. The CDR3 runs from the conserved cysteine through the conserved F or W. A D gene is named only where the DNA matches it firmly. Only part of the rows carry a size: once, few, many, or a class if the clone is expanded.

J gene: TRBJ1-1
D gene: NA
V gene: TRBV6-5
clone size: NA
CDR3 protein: CASSYSRGYTEAFF
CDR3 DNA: TGTGCCAGCAGTTACTCGCGCGGGTACACTGAAGCTTTCTTT

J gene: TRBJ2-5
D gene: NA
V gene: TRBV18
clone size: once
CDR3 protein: CASSPAGETQYF
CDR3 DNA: TGTGCCAGCTCACCCGCCGGGGAGACCCAGTACTTC

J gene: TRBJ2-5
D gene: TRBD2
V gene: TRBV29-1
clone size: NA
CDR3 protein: CSVEGGSRETQYF
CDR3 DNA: TGCAGCGTTGAGGGGGGGTCAAGAGAGACCCAGTACTTC

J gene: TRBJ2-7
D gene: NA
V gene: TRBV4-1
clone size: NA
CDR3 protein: CASAKLGSSSYEQYF
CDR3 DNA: TGCGCCAGCGCCAAGTTAGGCTCGAGCTCCTACGAGCAGTACTTC

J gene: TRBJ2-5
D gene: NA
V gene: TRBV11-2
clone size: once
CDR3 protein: CASGAHGETQYF
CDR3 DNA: TGTGCCAGTGGGGCCCACGGGGAGACCCAGTACTTC

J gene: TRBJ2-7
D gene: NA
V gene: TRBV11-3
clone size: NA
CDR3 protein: CASSGSSYEQYF
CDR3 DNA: TGTGCCAGCTCGGGCAGCTCCTACGAGCAGTACTTC

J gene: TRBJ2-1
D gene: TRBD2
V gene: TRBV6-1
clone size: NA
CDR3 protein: CASSGRTPGTSGATQFF
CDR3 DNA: TGTGCCAGCAGTGGCAGGACTCCCGGGACTAGCGGGGCGACGCAGTTCTTC

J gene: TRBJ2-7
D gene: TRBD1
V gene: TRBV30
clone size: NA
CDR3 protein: CAWAPGGEYEQYF
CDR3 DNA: TGTGCCTGGGCTCCAGGGGGTGAGTACGAGCAGTACTTC

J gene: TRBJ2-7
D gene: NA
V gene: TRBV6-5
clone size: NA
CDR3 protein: CASGPRELYEQYF
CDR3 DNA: TGTGCCAGCGGCCCCAGGGAGTTATACGAGCAGTACTTC

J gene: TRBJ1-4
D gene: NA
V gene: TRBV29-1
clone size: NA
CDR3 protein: CSVEGATNEKLFF
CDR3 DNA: TGCAGCGTTGAGGGGGCAACTAATGAAAAACTGTTTTTT

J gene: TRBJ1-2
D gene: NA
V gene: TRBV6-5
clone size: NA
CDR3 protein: CASSYNTAIGYTF
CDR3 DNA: TGTGCCAGCAGTTACAACACCGCTATTGGCTACACCTTC

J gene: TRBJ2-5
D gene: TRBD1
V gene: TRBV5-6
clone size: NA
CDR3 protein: CASSFTGGGETQYF
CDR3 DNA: TGTGCCAGCAGCTTTACAGGGGGCGGGGAGACCCAGTACTTC

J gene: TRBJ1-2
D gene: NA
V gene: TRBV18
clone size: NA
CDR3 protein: CASSLGYYGYTF
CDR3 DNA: TGTGCCAGCTCACTTGGCTATTATGGCTACACCTTC

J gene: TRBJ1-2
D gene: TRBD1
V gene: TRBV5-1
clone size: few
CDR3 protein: CASSLGNRGNGYTF
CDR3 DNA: TGCGCCAGCAGCTTGGGGAACAGGGGGAATGGCTACACCTTC

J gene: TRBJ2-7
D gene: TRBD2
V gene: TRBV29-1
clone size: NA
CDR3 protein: CSATSGIYEQYF
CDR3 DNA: TGCAGCGCGACTAGCGGAATATACGAGCAGTACTTC

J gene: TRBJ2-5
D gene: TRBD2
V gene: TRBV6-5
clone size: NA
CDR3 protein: CASRGTSRGQETQYF
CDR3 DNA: TGTGCCAGCAGAGGGACTAGCAGGGGTCAAGAGACCCAGTACTTC

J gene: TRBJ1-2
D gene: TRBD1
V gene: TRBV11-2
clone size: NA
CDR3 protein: CASSTGQARSYTF
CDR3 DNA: TGTGCCAGCAGCACGGGACAGGCTCGAAGCTACACCTTC

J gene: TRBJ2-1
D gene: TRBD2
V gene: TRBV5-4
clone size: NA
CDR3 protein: CASSLGGGTLGNEQFF
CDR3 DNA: TGTGCCAGCAGCTTGGGCGGGGGGACGCTGGGCAATGAGCAGTTCTTC

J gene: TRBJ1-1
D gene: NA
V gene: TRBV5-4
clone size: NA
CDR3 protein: CASSSPGRVTEAFF
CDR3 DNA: TGTGCCAGCAGCTCTCCGGGGCGAGTGACTGAAGCTTTCTTT

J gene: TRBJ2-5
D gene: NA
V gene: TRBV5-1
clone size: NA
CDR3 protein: CASSLSGTTETQYF
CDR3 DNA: TGCGCCAGCAGCTTGTCCGGGACCACAGAGACCCAGTACTTC

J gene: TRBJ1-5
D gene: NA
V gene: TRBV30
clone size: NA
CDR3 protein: CACDQAAGQPQHF
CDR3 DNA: TGTGCCTGTGATCAGGCCGCGGGGCAGCCCCAGCATTTT

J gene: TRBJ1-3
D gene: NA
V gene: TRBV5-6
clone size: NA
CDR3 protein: CASSLRRWLQYGSGNTIYF
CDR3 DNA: TGTGCCAGCAGCTTGAGAAGGTGGTTGCAGTATGGCTCTGGAAACACCATATATTTT

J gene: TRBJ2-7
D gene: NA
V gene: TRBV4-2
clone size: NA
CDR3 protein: CASSQDSYEQYF
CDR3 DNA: TGTGCCAGCAGCCAAGACAGCTACGAGCAGTACTTC

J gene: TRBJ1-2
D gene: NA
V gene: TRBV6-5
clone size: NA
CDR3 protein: CASSYSRETGNYGYTF
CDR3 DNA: TGTGCCAGCAGTTACTCGAGGGAGACAGGAAACTATGGCTACACCTTC

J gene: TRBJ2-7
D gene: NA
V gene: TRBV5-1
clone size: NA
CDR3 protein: CASSPSPQGSLYEQYF
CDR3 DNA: TGCGCCAGCAGCCCAAGTCCACAGGGCTCCCTCTACGAGCAGTACTTC

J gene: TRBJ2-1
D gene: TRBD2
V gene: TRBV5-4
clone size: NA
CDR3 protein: CASSLGGGSSYNEQFF
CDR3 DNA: TGTGCCAGCAGCTTGGGGGGGGGTTCCTCCTACAATGAGCAGTTCTTC

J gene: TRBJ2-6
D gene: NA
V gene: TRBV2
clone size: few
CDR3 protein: CASSEVISSYSGANVLTF
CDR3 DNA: TGTGCCAGCAGTGAAGTTATCAGCTCCTACTCTGGGGCCAACGTCCTGACTTTC

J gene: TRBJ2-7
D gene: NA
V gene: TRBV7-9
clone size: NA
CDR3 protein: CASSPLGSYEQYF
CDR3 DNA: TGTGCCAGCAGCCCGTTGGGGTCCTACGAGCAGTACTTC

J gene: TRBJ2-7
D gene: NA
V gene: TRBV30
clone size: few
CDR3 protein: CAWSVLWQGRAEQYF
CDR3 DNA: TGTGCCTGGAGTGTACTATGGCAGGGACGGGCCGAGCAGTACTTC

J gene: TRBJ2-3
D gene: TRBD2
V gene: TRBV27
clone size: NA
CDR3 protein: CASSLRAGGYTDTQYF
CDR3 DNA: TGTGCCAGCAGCCTTCGAGCGGGAGGATACACAGATACGCAGTATTTT

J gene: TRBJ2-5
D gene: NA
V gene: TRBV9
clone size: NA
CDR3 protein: CASSPSQGQETQYF
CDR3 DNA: TGTGCCAGCAGCCCCTCGCAGGGCCAAGAGACCCAGTACTTC

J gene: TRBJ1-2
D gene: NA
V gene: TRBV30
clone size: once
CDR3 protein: CAWSTLGGLANYGYTF
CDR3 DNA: TGTGCCTGGAGTACACTCGGGGGTTTGGCTAACTATGGCTACACCTTC

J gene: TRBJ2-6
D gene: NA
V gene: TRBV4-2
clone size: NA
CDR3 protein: CASSPAGTPMEWTETGANVLTF
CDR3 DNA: TGTGCCAGCAGCCCGGCGGGCACCCCAATGGAATGGACGGAGACTGGGGCCAACGTCCTGACTTTC

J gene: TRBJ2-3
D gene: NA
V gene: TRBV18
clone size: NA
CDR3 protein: CASSHSPASTDTQYF
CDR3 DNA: TGTGCCAGCTCACACTCTCCGGCAAGCACAGATACGCAGTATTTT

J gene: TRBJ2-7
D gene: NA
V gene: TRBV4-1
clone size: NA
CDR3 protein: CASSQVQDSYEQYF
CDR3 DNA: TGCGCCAGCAGCCAAGTCCAGGATTCCTACGAGCAGTACTTC